Presented here are 25 T cell receptor beta chains from one specimen sequenced in a study of cytomegalovirus exposure and HLA in healthy donors (dated by TCRdb to the late 2010s). Library creation used the immunoSEQ multiplex PCR assay. The multiplex PCR relied on a mix of 60 forward primers for TCR Vbeta segments and 13 reverse primers for TCR Jbeta segments. The clones in this table, taken by TCRdb from immuneACCESS, are in-frame only. Not every clone is retained; where verified, under half of the shortfall comes from an unresolved V gene, and the cause of the rest is unknown. Present in this sample are about 160,000 clones, roughly 80% of which were seen just once. Of the sample, 1.9% is held by the ten largest clones. Sequences were obtained from PBMCs. Every receptor here comes from a man younger than 30 in good health and CMV-seronegative.

The chain recombines TRBV5-1 with TRBJ1-3, with D maybe TRBD1 (6 bases). The ends were cut back, 4 bases at V and 1 base at J, with 12 bases in the middle. The CDR3 runs to 15 residues. Germline assignment: CDR1 SGHRS and CDR2 YFSETQ. The CDR3 here is CASSPGAASGNTIYF. In DNA form, the CDR3 reads TGCGCCAGCAGCCCAGGGGCCGCGTCTGGAAACACCATATATTTT.

V usage is TRBV6-5 and J usage is TRBJ2-3, with a tentative D call TRBD1 (6 bases). Trimming cost V 8 bases and J 0 bases, with 15 bases left between them. Germline-derived CDR1 and CDR2 are MNHEY and SVGAGI. The length of the CDR3 is 15 residues. The chain's CDR3 is CASSPTGISTDTQYF. In DNA form, the CDR3 reads TGTGCCAGCTCCCCGACAGGAATCAGCACAGATACGCAGTATTTT.

The V and J genes are TRBV6-1 and TRBJ2-7; D might be TRBD2 (6 bases). The CDR3 covers 13 residues. V lost 6 bases and J lost 4, with 13 bases in between. Looked up from germline, CDR1 is MNHNS and CDR2 is SASEGT. The CDR3 loop reads CASRHAGGYEQYF. The CDR3 DNA follows: TGTGCCAGCAGGCACGCTGGGGGGTACGAGCAGTACTTC.

The gene calls are TRBV28 and TRBJ2-5, with 11 bases fitting TRBD1. CDR3 length equals 16 residues. V was clipped by 5 bases and J by 5 bases; unmatched bases: 10. Germline CDR1 MDHEN, CDR2 SYDVKM. In nucleotides, the CDR3 is TGTGCCAGCAGTCCCCGGGACAGGGGGTCGTACGAGACCCAGTACTTC. It encodes CASSPRDRGSYETQYF.

This chain links TRBV28 with TRBJ1-4; weak D call: TRBD1 (5 bases). Trimming took 6 bases from V and 8 from J, leaving 19 bases between them. Germline CDR1 and CDR2: MDHEN and SYDVKM. CDR3 length: 15 amino acids. For the CDR3, the DNA is TGTGCCAGCAGCCCCAACCGTGGGGGAGGGGAAAAACTGTTTTTT. This translates into CASSPNRGGGEKLFF.

The CDR3 DNA follows: TGTGCCAGCAGCGGTTCAGGGGATAGCAATGAGCAGTTCTTC. Translated, it gives CASSGSGDSNEQFF. The V and J genes are TRBV28 and TRBJ2-1; possibly TRBD1 for D (6 bases). The V and J ends lost 6 bases and 6 bases respectively, with 15 bases between them. Germline lookup yields CDR1 MDHEN and CDR2 SYDVKM. The CDR3 runs to 14 residues.

V usage is TRBV27 and J usage is TRBJ2-3; 9 bases map to TRBD1. CDR1 MNHEY and CDR2 SMNVEV come from the germline V gene (reference sequence). This CDR3 spans 16 amino acids. J was trimmed by 6 bases and V by 5 bases; bases with no gene match: 12. This chain's CDR3 is CASSLRTGANSDTQYF. The DNA for the CDR3 is TGTGCCAGCAGTCTTCGGACAGGGGCTAATTCGGATACGCAGTATTTT.

The chain combines TRBV30 with TRBJ1-5, with D maybe TRBD1 (5 bases). V gave up 5 bases and J gave up 5 bases, with 13 bases separating them. The CDR3 is 13 amino acids. Germline CDR1 reads GTSNPN; CDR2 reads SVGIG (reference sequence). The CDR3: CAWGPSRDQPQHF. The DNA for the CDR3 is TGTGCCTGGGGTCCAAGCAGGGATCAGCCCCAGCATTTT.

This sequence joins TRBV4-1 and TRBJ2-5, with TRBD2 matching 7 bases. V shed 2 bases and J 4 bases; nucleotides not matched to a gene: 1. The CDR3 runs 13 residues. Germline CDR1 reads MGHRA; CDR2 reads YSYEKL. Here the CDR3 DNA reads TGCGCCAGCAGCCAATGGACTAGAGAGACCCAGTACTTC. This encodes CASSQWTRETQYF.

This clone was observed a handful of times. The rearrangement uses TRBV29-1 and TRBJ1-2; TRBD1 is a possible D gene (5 bases). The CDR3 is 13 amino acids. V shed 2 bases and J shed 4 bases, with 11 bases lying between them. Germline values: CDR1 SQVTM, CDR2 ANQGSEA. The CDR3 bases are TGCAGCGTTGAACGGGCAGGGCTCTATGGCTACACCTTC. This gives the protein CSVERAGLYGYTF.

The rearrangement joins TRBV12-5 to TRBJ2-5; D is perhaps TRBD1 (6 bases). This CDR3 has 15 amino acids. V was cut by 6 bases and J by 1 base, with 15 bases left in between. Germline V gives CDR1 LGHNT, CDR2 FRNRAP. The CDR3 region is CASGPKGDPQETQYF. The DNA of the CDR3 is TGTGCTAGTGGGCCAAAGGGGGACCCCCAAGAGACCCAGTACTTC.

The rearrangement joins TRBV9 to TRBJ1-4; D remains ambiguous. Germline V lookup: CDR1 SGDLS, CDR2 YYNGEE. CDR3 length equals 17 residues. V gave up 3 bases and J gave up 0 bases, with 15 bases separating them. Written as DNA, the CDR3 is TGTGCCAGCAGCGCCCAGGCACATGACGCAACTAATGAAAAACTGTTTTTT. Its protein product is CASSAQAHDATNEKLFF.

The rearrangement uses TRBV5-1 and TRBJ2-1; no definite D call. Trimming removed 0 bases from V and 0 bases from J, with 4 bases in between. Germline CDR1 and CDR2: SGHRS and YFSETQ. CDR3 size: 14 residues. This CDR3 is CASSLDSSYNEQFF. In nucleotides, the CDR3 is TGCGCCAGCAGCTTGGACAGCTCCTACAATGAGCAGTTCTTC.

This clone appeared once. The chain's CDR3 is CASSQPTSGPVNEQFF. Written as DNA, the CDR3 is TGCGCCAGCAGCCAACCGACTAGCGGGCCAGTTAATGAGCAGTTCTTC. The gene calls are TRBV4-1 and TRBJ2-1; 10 bases are shared with TRBD2. Germline-derived CDR1 and CDR2 are MGHRA and YSYEKL. The junction had 8 bases not matched to a gene; V was cut back by 2 bases and J by 7 bases. CDR3 length: 16 amino acids.

V gene TRBV18 combines with J gene TRBJ2-5, with TRBD2 as a possible D gene (6 bases). The CDR3 length is 16 residues. The ends were cut back, 3 bases at V and 2 bases at J, with 16 bases in the middle. Looked up from germline, CDR1 is KGHSH and CDR2 is LQKENI. CDR3 nucleotides: TGTGCCAGCTCACCGCCCCCAGCGGGTCTTCAAGAGACCCAGTACTTC. This encodes CASSPPPAGLQETQYF.

The chain joins TRBV4-2 to TRBJ1-3, with a tentative D call TRBD1 (5 bases). Per germline, CDR1 LGHNA and CDR2 YNFKEQ. CDR3 length: 18 residues. Trimming left V 4 bases short and J 0 bases short, with 19 bases between. This chain's CDR3 is CASSPSSGGERSGNTIYF. The CDR3 DNA reads TGTGCCAGCAGCCCCAGTAGCGGGGGGGAACGCTCTGGAAACACCATATATTTT.

This clone was recorded only once. The chain links TRBV7-8 to TRBJ2-1; 11 nucleotides align to TRBD2. With 4 bases clipped from V and 4 bases from J, the junction kept 6 bases outside the gene matches. The germline V gene has CDR1 SGHVS and CDR2 FQNEAQ. CDR3 length: 16 residues. In DNA form, the CDR3 reads TGTGCCAGCAGCTCCCAGACTAGCGGGATTTACAATGAGCAGTTCTTC. Translation: CASSSQTSGIYNEQFF.

The chain combines TRBV18 with TRBJ2-3, with 10 nucleotides matching TRBD1. The junction had 3 bases not matched to a gene; V was cut back by 3 bases and J by 6 bases. There are 14 residues in the CDR3. From germline, CDR1 is KGHSH and CDR2 LQKENI. CDR3 residues: CASSPGTGADTQYF. The CDR3 DNA sequence: TGTGCCAGCTCACCCGGGACAGGGGCGGATACGCAGTATTTT. Supplemented by reference TRBV18 and TRBJ2-3, the full variable domain reads NAGVMQNPRHLVRRRGQEARLRCSPMKGHSHVYWYRQLPEEGLKFMVYLQKENIIDESGMPKERFSAEFPKEGPSILRIQQVVRGDSAAYFCASSPGTGADTQYFGPGTRLTVL.

This sequence joins TRBV6-6 and TRBJ1-1; D is unclear. The CDR3 is 13 amino acids. The germline V and J ends were trimmed by 6 bases and 1 base, with 9 bases remaining between them. In germline, CDR1 is MNHNY, CDR2 SVGAGI (reference sequence). This CDR3 is CASRLRGNTEAFF. The CDR3 region has the DNA TGTGCCAGCAGGCTACGGGGGAACACTGAAGCTTTCTTT.

The genes are TRBV5-1 and TRBJ2-7, with D perhaps TRBD2 (6 bases). V was pared by 4 bases and J by 4 bases, with 15 bases between. Germline values: CDR1 SGHRS, CDR2 YFSETQ. The CDR3 runs to 14 residues. CDR3 sequence (DNA): TGCGCCAGCAGCGAAACGGCGGAGGGGTACGAGCAGTACTTC. Its translation is CASSETAEGYEQYF.

This chain connects TRBV7-9 to TRBJ1-4; possibly TRBD1 for D (6 bases). The ends were cut back, 4 bases at V and 8 bases at J, with 14 bases in the middle. Germline V gene lookup returns CDR1 SEHNR and CDR2 FQNEAQ (reference sequence). The CDR3 covers 14 residues. DNA of the CDR3: TGTGCCAGCAGCTCCACCGGGACAACCGAAAAACTGTTTTTT. Translating it yields CASSSTGTTEKLFF.

This clone occurred once. This chain uses TRBV30 with TRBJ2-6; TRBD1 agrees at 7 bases. This CDR3 is 16 amino acids long. The germline V gene encodes CDR1 GTSNPN and CDR2 SVGIG (reference sequence). V lost 8 bases to trimming and J lost 4 bases; unmatched junction nucleotides: 14. The CDR3 loop is CAHRAGGRSGANVLTF. CDR3 in DNA: TGTGCCCACCGGGCAGGGGGACGTTCGGGGGCCAACGTCCTGACTTTC.

The chain carries TRBV15 and TRBJ1-2; D is possibly TRBD1 (5 bases). Trimming took off 0 bases at V and 6 bases at J, with 29 bases between the two ends. Germline V CDR1 and CDR2: LNHNV, YYDKDF (reference sequence). The CDR3 spans 20 residues. The CDR3 nucleotides are TGTGCCACCAGCAGAGATGGATTGAGTGGCAGGGAAGCTAGGTGGGATGGCTACACCTTC. Encoded protein: CATSRDGLSGREARWDGYTF.

The rearrangement joins TRBV2 to TRBJ2-7; TRBD1 agrees at 10 bases. This CDR3 contains 13 residues. Germline V gene data show CDR1 as SNHLY and CDR2 as FYNNEI. Trimming took 8 bases from V and 4 from J; bases not matched to a gene: 5. The CDR3 nucleotides are TGTGCCAGCTCGAGGGACAGGGGATACGAGCAGTACTTC. Translating gives CASSRDRGYEQYF.

The V gene is TRBV30, the J gene TRBJ1-1, with D possibly TRBD1 on 5 matching bases. The length of the CDR3 is 13 residues. The V end lost 0 bases, the J end lost 4 bases, and 9 bases lay between the germline ends. Germline V gives CDR1 GTSNPN, CDR2 SVGIG (reference sequence). Here the CDR3 DNA reads TGTGCCTGGAGTGTGTTGGGGCGCACTGAAGCTTTCTTT. Translating it yields CAWSVLGRTEAFF.